One and the same sample provided the 8 T cell receptor beta chains below, sequenced in a study of preoperative IRX-2 immunotherapy in early breast cancer. Sequencing used immunoSEQ multiplex PCR; TCRdb keeps in-frame clones, though not all of them. This table holds about 6,000 clones, less than 70% found once. As to treatment: preoperative locoregional IRX-2 cytokine immunotherapy. The sample consisted of tumor tissue, taken before IRX-2 immunotherapy. Every receptor here comes from a human donor with breast cancer.

The chain is built from TRBV5-1 and TRBJ1-1; 10 bases are shared with TRBD1. The CDR3 is made up of 16 amino acids. V shed 0 bases, J shed 4 bases, and the junction held 6 bases outside the gene matches. Germline CDR1 is SGHRS and CDR2 is YFSETQ. In DNA, the CDR3 is TGCGCCAGCAGCTTGGACGGGACAGGGGTAGTCACTGAAGCTTTCTTT. Residues: CASSLDGTGVVTEAFF.

This chain connects TRBV11-3 to TRBJ2-7; TRBD1 is a possible D gene (5 bases). CDR1 and CDR2 (germline): SGHNT, YENEEA. The germline V and J ends were trimmed by 5 bases and 6 bases, with 20 bases remaining between them. The CDR3 runs 15 residues. CDR3 protein: CASSPMGQASVEQYF. CDR3 DNA sequence: TGTGCCAGCAGCCCGATGGGGCAGGCCTCGGTCGAGCAGTACTTC.

The chain employs TRBV19 and TRBJ1-3, with D unresolved. CDR1 is LNHDA, CDR2 SQIVND, per germline (reference sequence). Trimming shortened V by 8 bases and J by 2 bases, and 10 bases separated the two germline ends. The CDR3 contains 13 residues. The CDR3 sequence is CASYGGTGNTIYF. In nucleotides, the CDR3 is TGTGCCAGTTACGGAGGGACTGGAAACACCATATATTTT.

The gene calls are TRBV10-3 and TRBJ2-1; D is uncertain. Trimming stripped 0 bases from V and 3 bases from J, with 9 bases between. This CDR3 region has 15 residues. Per the germline V gene, CDR1 is ENHRY and CDR2 is SYGVKD. DNA of the CDR3: TGTGCCATCAGTGAGTCGCTGCGGAACTACAATGAGCAGTTCTTC. The encoded protein is CAISESLRNYNEQFF.

The V call is TRBV15, the J call TRBJ2-5, with TRBD2 identical over 9 bases. The J segment lost 5 bases and the V segment lost 3 bases, leaving 7 bases of the junction unmatched. The germline CDR1 and CDR2 sequences are LNHNV and YYDKDF (reference sequence). The CDR3 consists of 15 residues. CDR3 in amino acids: CATSRGLAGLETQYF. Here the CDR3 DNA reads TGTGCCACCAGCAGGGGACTAGCTGGGTTGGAGACCCAGTACTTC.

The chain combines TRBV6-8 with TRBJ1-2; 9 bases agree with TRBD1. The CDR3 contains 13 residues. The germline gives CDR1 MNHGY, CDR2 SAAAGT. J gave up 3 bases and V 6 bases, and 2 bases lay outside the gene matches. The CDR3 DNA is TGTGCCAGCAGGACAGGGGGAGACTATGGCTACACCTTC. Translated, it gives CASRTGGDYGYTF.

The chain links TRBV19 to TRBJ2-2; TRBD2 agrees at 7 bases. This CDR3 comprises 14 residues. Looked up from germline, CDR1 is LNHDA and CDR2 is SQIVND (reference sequence). The V gene end was trimmed by 5 bases and the J gene end by 5 bases; junction bases not matched to a gene: 5. The DNA for the CDR3 is TGTGCCAGTAGTCGGACTAGAAGGACCGGGGAGCTGTTTTTT. This translates into CASSRTRRTGELFF. Using reference TRBV19 and TRBJ2-2 for the parts outside the CDR3, the full variable domain is DGGITQSPKYLFRKEGQNVTLSCEQNLNHDAMYWYRQDPGQGLRLIYYSQIVNDFQKGDIAEGYSVSREKKESFPLTVTSAQKNPTAFYLCASSRTRRTGELFFGEGSRLTVL.

The chain couples TRBV11-3 to TRBJ2-2, with 9 bases fitting TRBD1. Germline CDR1 is SGHNT and CDR2 is YENEEA. The CDR3 runs 17 residues. The junction had 13 bases not matched to a gene; V was cut back by 4 bases and J by 7 bases. In DNA, the CDR3 is TGTGCCAGCAGCTCAAGCCCGGGACAGGGTATCGTCGGGGAGCTGTTTTTT. Translated, it gives CASSSSPGQGIVGELFF.